This T cell receptor (beta chain) was sequenced in a study of cytomegalovirus exposure and HLA in healthy donors. Study-wide results and limits: According to the study, 160 or so TCR beta chains were cytomegalovirus-associated. There were reportedly fewer N-insertions in an Asian-associated ancestry cluster than the approximately 670-donor mean, in a later analysis.

Donors counted as nominally healthy when sampled, yet unrecorded immune exposures were likely. Note on this clone: Its cognate antigen is unknown.

In the PCR, 60 Vbeta and 13 Jbeta primers were used. Per the original methods: The count from a later analysis was about 80 million unique TCR beta chains, some 10 million of them shared. Using immunoSEQ multiplex PCR, the repertoire was profiled, and TCRdb retains in-frame clones only, with some absent. The V and J calls and clone size come from that table; D and trimming were worked out from the DNA. The table includes 130,000 to 150,000 clones, 79% detected once. Sequenced sample: PBMCs. The receptor comes from a man aged 18 to 29 in good health and CMV-seronegative.

CDR3 DNA sequence: TGTGCCAGCAGCCCCCAGGACTACGAGCAGTACTTC. It specifies CASSPQDYEQYF. The chain links TRBV7-9 to TRBJ2-7; no firm D call. V lost 5 bases and J lost 3, with 8 bases in between. CDR3 length: 12 amino acids. Per the germline V gene, CDR1 is SEHNR and CDR2 is FQNEAQ (reference sequence).